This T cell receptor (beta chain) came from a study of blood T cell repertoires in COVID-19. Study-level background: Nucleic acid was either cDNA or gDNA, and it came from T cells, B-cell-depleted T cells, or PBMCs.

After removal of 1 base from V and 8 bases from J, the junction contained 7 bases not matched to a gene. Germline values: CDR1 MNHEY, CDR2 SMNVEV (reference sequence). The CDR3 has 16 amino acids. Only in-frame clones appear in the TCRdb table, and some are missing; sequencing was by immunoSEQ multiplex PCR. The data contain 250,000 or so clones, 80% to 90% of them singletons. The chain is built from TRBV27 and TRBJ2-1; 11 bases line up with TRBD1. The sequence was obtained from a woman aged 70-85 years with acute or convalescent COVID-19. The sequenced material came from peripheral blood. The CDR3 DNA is TGTGCCAGCAGTTTATTCGCGGACAGGGGGCTTCATGAGCAGTTCTTC. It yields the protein CASSLFADRGLHEQFF.